Below are 11 T cell receptor beta chains sequenced from a single sample in a study of type 1 regulatory T cells. TCRdb re-analysed the reads in MiXCR, keeping a single row per CDR3 protein. In the table there are around 88,000 distinct CDR3 sequences, roughly 30% of which are singletons. Sequences were obtained from CD4+ T cells, either the whole sample or a sorted fraction (not recorded which). The receptor source for this set is a human donor in good health.

In its sample, this clonotype was seen a few times. CDR3 DNA sequence: TGTGCCACCAGTGATGCGGGACAGGGGGCGTCCGGGGAGCTGTTTTTT. This gives the protein CATSDAGQGASGELFF. V usage is TRBV24-1 and J usage is TRBJ2-2, with TRBD1 identical over 12 bases. Germline lookup yields CDR1 KGHDR and CDR2 SFDVKD. The CDR3 is 16 amino acids. Unmatched junction bases numbered 4, after V lost 3 bases and J lost 6 bases.

This clonotype turned up a few times. V is TRBV9 and J is TRBJ1-2; 10 nucleotides agree with TRBD1. Germline CDR1 and CDR2: SGDLS and YYNGEE. V was pared by 4 bases and J by 4 bases, with 7 bases of the junction left unmatched. This CDR3 contains 15 residues. The CDR3 DNA follows: TGTGCCAGCAGCCCCCGGGACAGGGGCGGCTATGGCTACACCTTC. Its protein product is CASSPRDRGGYGYTF.

The genes are TRBV5-4 and TRBJ2-1, with 10 bases identical to TRBD2. This CDR3 has 15 amino acids. Germline V lookup: CDR1 SGHNT, CDR2 YYREEE (reference sequence). J lost 7 bases, V lost 4 bases, and 8 bases had no gene match. The CDR3 here is CASSTSGTSANEQFF. In DNA form, the CDR3 reads TGTGCCAGCAGCACCTCCGGGACTAGCGCTAATGAGCAGTTCTTC.

This rearrangement joins TRBV19 to TRBJ1-1; no clear D. Germline V gives CDR1 LNHDA, CDR2 SQIVND (reference sequence). The CDR3 is 13 residues long. Trimming removed 5 bases at V and 5 bases at J, with 12 bases between. CDR3 region: CASSGRAWTEAFF. The CDR3 DNA follows: TGTGCCAGTAGTGGCCGGGCCTGGACTGAAGCTTTCTTT.

The chain uses TRBV27 and TRBJ2-5; TRBD2 aligns across 8 bases. CDR1 is MNHEY and CDR2 is SMNVEV in the germline V gene (reference sequence). The CDR3 is made up of 19 amino acids. The ends lost 6 bases at V and 1 base at J; junction bases unmatched: 19. In DNA form, the CDR3 reads TGTGCCAGCAGGTCCTTCCCCGGGACTAGTCTCCTGGTCCAAGAGACCCAGTACTTC. It translates to CASRSFPGTSLLVQETQYF.

The V and J genes are TRBV5-5 and TRBJ1-1; D call uncertain. V lost 4 bases, J lost 7 bases, and 14 bases lay in between. This CDR3 has 13 residues. Germline V gives CDR1 SGHKS, CDR2 YYEKEE (reference sequence). This CDR3 is CASSLRPNVEAFF. The DNA for the CDR3 is TGTGCCAGCAGCCTCAGACCGAATGTTGAAGCTTTCTTT.

The V call is TRBV5-1, the J call TRBJ2-5; D remains ambiguous. Between the trimmed V and J ends, which lost 0 bases and 3 bases, there was a span of 6 bases. The CDR3 is 13 amino acids. The germline V gene encodes CDR1 SGHRS and CDR2 YFSETQ. The CDR3 spells CASSLVLEETQYF. The CDR3 nucleotides are TGCGCCAGCAGCTTGGTTTTAGAAGAGACCCAGTACTTC.

In this sample, this clonotype turned up once. One junction end disagrees with the germline gene, perhaps due to a read error. This chain uses TRBV9 with TRBJ1-4, with no clear D. CDR1 is SGDLS, CDR2 YYNGEE, per germline. This CDR3 has 15 residues. CDR3 in DNA: TGTGCCAGTAGCGTTGGAACTGGAGGGATGGAAAAACTGTTTTTT. Translating gives CASSVGTGGMEKLFF.

V is TRBV7-3 and J is TRBJ1-3; TRBD1 might be the D (6 bases). V was clipped by 1 base and J by 9 bases, with 13 bases between them. The CDR3 has 14 amino acids. From germline, CDR1 is SGHTA and CDR2 FQGTGA. CDR3 sequence reads: CASSLNGGSGTIYF. The DNA of the CDR3 is TGTGCCAGCAGCTTAAATGGGGGCAGCGGCACCATATATTTT.

This chain uses TRBV18 with TRBJ2-1, with 11 nucleotides matching TRBD2. There are 17 residues in the CDR3. Germline trimming cut 4 bases from V and 6 bases from J; bases unmatched to any gene: 11. CDR1 and CDR2 from the germline V gene are KGHSH and LQKENI. CDR3 in amino acids: CASSLLHGLAGGNEQFF. CDR3 bases: TGTGCCAGCTCACTATTACACGGGCTAGCGGGAGGCAATGAGCAGTTCTTC. The variable domain in full, with the rest retrieved from reference TRBV18 and TRBJ2-1, is NAGVMQNPRHLVRRRGQEARLRCSPMKGHSHVYWYRQLPEEGLKFMVYLQKENIIDESGMPKERFSAEFPKEGPSILRIQQVVRGDSAAYFCASSLLHGLAGGNEQFFGPGTRLTVL.

Points on this clonotype: Likely a read error: the CDR3 ends without its conserved phenylalanine or tryptophan. The DNA is left out, because the CDR3 cannot be placed on it with certainty; the CDR3 is given as TCRdb lists it. The chain uses TRBV7-9 and TRBJ2-1; the table's TRBD1 call for D was not verified on the DNA. With termini counted, the CDR3 has 11 amino acids. Germline V gene lookup returns CDR1 SEHNR and CDR2 FQNEAQ (reference sequence). The CDR3 loop reads CASSPGAGPEY.